The T cell receptor (beta chain) under discussion was sequenced for a study of T cell responses to AZD1222 COVID-19 vaccine. Study at large: Whether given at about 4 or about 12 weeks, second doses were pooled.

Details on this clone: What it recognizes is unknown.

General study findings and limits: Distributed over spike, vaccine-associated CD4 TCRs predominated at 160-218 and 743-854.

Germline assignment: CDR1 MGHDK and CDR2 SYGVNS. Trimming pared 6 bases from V and 6 bases from J, leaving 4 bases between. The CDR3 sequence is 10 residues long. The table came from immunoSEQ multiplex PCR; TCRdb's copy has only in-frame clones and leaves some out. The sample lists 110,000 to 150,000 clones; 70% to 90% were seen once. V gene TRBV25-1 combines with J gene TRBJ2-3; D not resolved. The TCR originated in an adult in good health. The sample in question was peripheral blood, obtained on day 0 of AZD1222 vaccination. The CDR3: CASSWDTQYF. The CDR3 nucleotides read TGTGCCAGCAGCTGGGATACGCAGTATTTT.